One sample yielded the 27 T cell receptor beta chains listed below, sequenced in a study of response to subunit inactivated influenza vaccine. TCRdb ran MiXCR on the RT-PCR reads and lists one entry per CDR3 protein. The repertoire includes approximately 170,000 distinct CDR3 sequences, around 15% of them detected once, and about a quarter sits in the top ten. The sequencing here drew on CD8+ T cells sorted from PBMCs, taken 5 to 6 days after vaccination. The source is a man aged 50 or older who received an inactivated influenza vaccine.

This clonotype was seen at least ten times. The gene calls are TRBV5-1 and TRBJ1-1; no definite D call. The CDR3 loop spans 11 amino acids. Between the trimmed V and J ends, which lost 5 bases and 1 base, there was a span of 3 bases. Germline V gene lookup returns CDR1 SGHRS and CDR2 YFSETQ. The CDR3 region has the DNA TGCGCCAGCAGGGAGAACACTGAAGCTTTCTTT. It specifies CASRENTEAFF.

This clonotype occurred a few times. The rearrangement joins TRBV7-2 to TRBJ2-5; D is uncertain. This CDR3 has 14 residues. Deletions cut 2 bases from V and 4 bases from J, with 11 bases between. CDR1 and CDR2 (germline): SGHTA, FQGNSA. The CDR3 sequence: CASSLPWQAETQYF. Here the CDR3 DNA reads TGTGCCAGCAGCTTACCCTGGCAGGCAGAGACCCAGTACTTC.

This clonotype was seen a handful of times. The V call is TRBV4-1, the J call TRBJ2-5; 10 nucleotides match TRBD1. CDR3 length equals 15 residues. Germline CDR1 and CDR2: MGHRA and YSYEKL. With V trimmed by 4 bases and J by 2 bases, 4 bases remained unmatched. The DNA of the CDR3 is TGCGCCAGCAGCCTTGGACAGGGGGGGCAAGAGACCCAGTACTTC. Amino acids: CASSLGQGGQETQYF.

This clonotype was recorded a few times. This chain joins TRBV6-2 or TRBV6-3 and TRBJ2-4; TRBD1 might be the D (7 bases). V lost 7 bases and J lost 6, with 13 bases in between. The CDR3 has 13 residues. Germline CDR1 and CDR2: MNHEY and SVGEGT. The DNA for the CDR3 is TGTGCCAGCACCGACCAGGGGGGAAACATTCAGTACTTC. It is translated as CASTDQGGNIQYF.

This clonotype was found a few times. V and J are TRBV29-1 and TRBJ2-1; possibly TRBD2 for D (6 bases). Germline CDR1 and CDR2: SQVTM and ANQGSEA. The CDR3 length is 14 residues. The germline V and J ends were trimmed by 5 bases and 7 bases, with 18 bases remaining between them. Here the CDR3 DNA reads TGCAGCGTTTCTTCGGGACTCGGACCGAATGAGCAGTTCTTC. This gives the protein CSVSSGLGPNEQFF.

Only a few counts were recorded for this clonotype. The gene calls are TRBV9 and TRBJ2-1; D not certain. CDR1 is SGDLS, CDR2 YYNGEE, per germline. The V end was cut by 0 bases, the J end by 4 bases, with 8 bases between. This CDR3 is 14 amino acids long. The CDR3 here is CASSVDSSYNEQFF. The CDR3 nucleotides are TGTGCCAGCAGCGTAGATTCTAGTTACAATGAGCAGTTCTTC.

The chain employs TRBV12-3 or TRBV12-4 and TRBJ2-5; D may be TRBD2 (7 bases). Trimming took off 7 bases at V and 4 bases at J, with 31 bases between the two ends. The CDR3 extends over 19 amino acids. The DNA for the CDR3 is TGTGCCAGCACCCCTGGGGGGGCGGTGACTTGTCATCTGGGAGAGACCCAGTACTTC. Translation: CASTPGGAVTCHLGETQYF.

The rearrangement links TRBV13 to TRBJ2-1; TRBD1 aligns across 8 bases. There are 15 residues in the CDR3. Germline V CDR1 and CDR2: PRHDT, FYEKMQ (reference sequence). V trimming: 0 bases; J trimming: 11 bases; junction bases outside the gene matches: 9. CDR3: CASSLGQGARVKQFF. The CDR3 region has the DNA TGTGCCAGCAGCTTAGGCCAGGGGGCTCGGGTAAAGCAGTTCTTC. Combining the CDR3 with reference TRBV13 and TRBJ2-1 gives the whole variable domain AAGVIQSPRHLIKEKRETATLKCYPIPRHDTVYWYQQGPGQDPQFLISFYEKMQSDKGSIPDRFSAQQFSDYHSELNMSSLELGDSALYFCASSLGQGARVKQFFGPGTRLTVL.

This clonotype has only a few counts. The CDR3 nucleotides read TGTGTTAGCCAGCCTGCCGGCTCCACAGATACGCAGTATTTT. Protein sequence: CVSQPAGSTDTQYF. This rearrangement joins TRBV28 to TRBJ2-3; D unclear. Per germline, CDR1 MDHEN and CDR2 SYDVKM. There are 14 residues in the CDR3.

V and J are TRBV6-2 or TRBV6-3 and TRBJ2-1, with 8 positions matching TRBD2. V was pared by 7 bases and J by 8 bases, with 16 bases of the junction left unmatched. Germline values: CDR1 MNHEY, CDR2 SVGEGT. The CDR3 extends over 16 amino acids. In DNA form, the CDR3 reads TGTGCCAGCACTAAAGGGACGGGGGGGCCGTTCGATGAGCAGTTCTTC. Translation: CASTKGTGGPFDEQFF.

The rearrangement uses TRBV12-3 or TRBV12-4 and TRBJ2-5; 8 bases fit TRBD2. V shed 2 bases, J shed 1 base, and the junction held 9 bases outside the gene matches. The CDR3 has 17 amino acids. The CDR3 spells CASSLFFLAGGQETQYF. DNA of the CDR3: TGTGCCAGCAGTTTATTTTTTCTGGCGGGGGGCCAAGAGACCCAGTACTTC.

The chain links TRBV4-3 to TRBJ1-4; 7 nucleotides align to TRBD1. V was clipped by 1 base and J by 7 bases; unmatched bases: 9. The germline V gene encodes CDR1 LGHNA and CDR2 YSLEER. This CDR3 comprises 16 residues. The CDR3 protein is CASSQAPGGMGEKLFF. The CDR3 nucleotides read TGCGCCAGCAGCCAAGCCCCAGGGGGTATGGGTGAAAAACTGTTTTTT.

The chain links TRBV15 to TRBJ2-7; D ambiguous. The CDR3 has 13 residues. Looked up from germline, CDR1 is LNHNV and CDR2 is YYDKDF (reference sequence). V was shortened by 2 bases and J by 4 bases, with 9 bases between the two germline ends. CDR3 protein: CATSRKGLYEQYF. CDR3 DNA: TGTGCCACCAGCAGAAAGGGTTTGTACGAGCAGTACTTC.

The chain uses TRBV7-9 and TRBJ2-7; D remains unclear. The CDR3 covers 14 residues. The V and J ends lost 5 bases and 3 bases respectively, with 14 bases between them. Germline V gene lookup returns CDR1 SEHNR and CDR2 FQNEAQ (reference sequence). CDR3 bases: TGTGCCAGCAGCAACCAAGTACACCACTACGAGCAGTACTTC. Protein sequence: CASSNQVHHYEQYF. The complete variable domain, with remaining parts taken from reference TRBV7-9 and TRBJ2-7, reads DTGVSQNPRHKITKRGQNVTFRCDPISEHNRLYWYRQTLGQGPEFLTYFQNEAQLEKSRLLSDRFSAERPKGSFSTLEIQRTEQGDSAMYLCASSNQVHHYEQYFGPGTRLTVT.

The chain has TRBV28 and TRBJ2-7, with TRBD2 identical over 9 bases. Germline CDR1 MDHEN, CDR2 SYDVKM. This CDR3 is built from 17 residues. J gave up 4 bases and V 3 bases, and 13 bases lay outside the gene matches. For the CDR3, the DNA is TGTGCCAGCAGTTTTGGTCTAGCGGGAAAAGACAGGTACGAGCAGTACTTC. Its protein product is CASSFGLAGKDRYEQYF.

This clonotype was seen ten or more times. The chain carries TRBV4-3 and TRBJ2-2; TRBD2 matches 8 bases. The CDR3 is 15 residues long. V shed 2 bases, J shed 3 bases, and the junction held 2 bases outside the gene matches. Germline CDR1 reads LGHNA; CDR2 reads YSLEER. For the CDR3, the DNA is TGCGCCAGCAGCCAAATAGCGGGGTACACCGGGGAGCTGTTTTTT. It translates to CASSQIAGYTGELFF.

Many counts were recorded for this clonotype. CDR3 residues: CASSLQGAYEQYF. The CDR3 region has the DNA TGTGCCAGCAGCTTACAGGGGGCCTACGAGCAGTACTTC. The V call is TRBV11-2, the J call TRBJ2-7; 7 bases match TRBD1. The germline V gene encodes CDR1 SGHAT and CDR2 FQNNGV. Germline trimming cut 2 bases from V and 2 bases from J; bases unmatched to any gene: 0. The CDR3 runs 13 residues.

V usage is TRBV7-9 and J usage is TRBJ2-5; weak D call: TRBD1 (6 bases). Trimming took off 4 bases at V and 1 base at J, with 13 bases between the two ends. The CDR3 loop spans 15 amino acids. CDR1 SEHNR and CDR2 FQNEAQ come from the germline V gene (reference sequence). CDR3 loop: CASSSIRTAQETQYF. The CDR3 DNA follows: TGTGCCAGCAGCTCTATTCGGACAGCCCAAGAGACCCAGTACTTC. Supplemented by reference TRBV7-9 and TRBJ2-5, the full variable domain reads DTGVSQNPRHKITKRGQNVTFRCDPISEHNRLYWYRQTLGQGPEFLTYFQNEAQLEKSRLLSDRFSAERPKGSFSTLEIQRTEQGDSAMYLCASSSIRTAQETQYFGPGTRLLVL.

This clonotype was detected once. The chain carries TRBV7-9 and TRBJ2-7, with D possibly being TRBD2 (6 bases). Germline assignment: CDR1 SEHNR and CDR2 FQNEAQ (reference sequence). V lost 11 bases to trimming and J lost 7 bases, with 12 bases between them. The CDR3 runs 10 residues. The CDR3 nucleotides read TGTGCCCTGGACGCGGGGGAGCAGTACTTC. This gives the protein CALDAGEQYF.

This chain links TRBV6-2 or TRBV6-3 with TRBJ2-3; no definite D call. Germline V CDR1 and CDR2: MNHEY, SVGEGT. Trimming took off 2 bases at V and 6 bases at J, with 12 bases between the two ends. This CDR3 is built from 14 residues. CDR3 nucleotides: TGTGCCAGCAGTTACGTCAGGATGACTGATACGCAGTATTTT. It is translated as CASSYVRMTDTQYF.

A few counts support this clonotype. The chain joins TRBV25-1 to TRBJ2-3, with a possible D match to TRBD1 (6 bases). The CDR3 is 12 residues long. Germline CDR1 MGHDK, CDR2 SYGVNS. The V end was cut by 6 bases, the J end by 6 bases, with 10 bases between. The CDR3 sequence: CASSPQGDTQYF. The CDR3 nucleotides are TGTGCCAGCAGCCCTCAGGGGGATACGCAGTATTTT.

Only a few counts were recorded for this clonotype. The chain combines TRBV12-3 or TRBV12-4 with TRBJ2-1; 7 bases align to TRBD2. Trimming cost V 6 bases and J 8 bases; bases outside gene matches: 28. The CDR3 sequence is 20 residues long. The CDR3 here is CASSLHTIPSWGGGIYEQFF. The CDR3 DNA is TGTGCCAGCAGCTTACATACTATTCCCTCGTGGGGGGGAGGGATCTATGAGCAGTTCTTC.

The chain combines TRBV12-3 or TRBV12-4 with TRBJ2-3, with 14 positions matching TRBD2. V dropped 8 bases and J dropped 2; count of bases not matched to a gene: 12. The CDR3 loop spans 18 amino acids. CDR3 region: CASWRLAGGPGNTDTQYF. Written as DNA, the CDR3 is TGTGCCAGCTGGCGACTAGCGGGGGGGCCGGGGAACACAGATACGCAGTATTTT.

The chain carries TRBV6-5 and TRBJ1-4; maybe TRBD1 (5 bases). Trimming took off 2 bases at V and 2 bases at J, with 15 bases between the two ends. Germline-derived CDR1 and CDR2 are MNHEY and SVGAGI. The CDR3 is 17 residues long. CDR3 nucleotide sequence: TGTGCCAGCAGTTACAGTTTGGGGGACGGCACTAATGAAAAACTGTTTTTT. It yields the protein CASSYSLGDGTNEKLFF.

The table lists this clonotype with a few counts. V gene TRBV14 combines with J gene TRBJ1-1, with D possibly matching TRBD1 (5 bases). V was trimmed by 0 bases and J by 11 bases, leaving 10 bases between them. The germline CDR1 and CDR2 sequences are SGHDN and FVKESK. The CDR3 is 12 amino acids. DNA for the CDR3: TGTGCCAGCAGCCAAGATCCCAGGGTGGCTTTCTTT. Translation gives CASSQDPRVAFF.

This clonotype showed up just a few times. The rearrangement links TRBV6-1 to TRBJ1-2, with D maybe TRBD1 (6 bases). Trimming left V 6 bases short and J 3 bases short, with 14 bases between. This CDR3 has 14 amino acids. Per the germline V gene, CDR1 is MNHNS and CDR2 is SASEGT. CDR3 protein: CASRTPGGHYGYTF. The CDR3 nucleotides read TGTGCCAGCAGAACCCCGGGGGGCCACTATGGCTACACCTTC.

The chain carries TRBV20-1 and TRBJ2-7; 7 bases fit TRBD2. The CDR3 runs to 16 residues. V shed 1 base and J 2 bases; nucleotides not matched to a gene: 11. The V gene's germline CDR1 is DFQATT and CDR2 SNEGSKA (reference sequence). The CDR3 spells CSARVRRETTPYEQYF. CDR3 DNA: TGCAGTGCTAGAGTCCGGCGGGAGACAACCCCCTACGAGCAGTACTTC.